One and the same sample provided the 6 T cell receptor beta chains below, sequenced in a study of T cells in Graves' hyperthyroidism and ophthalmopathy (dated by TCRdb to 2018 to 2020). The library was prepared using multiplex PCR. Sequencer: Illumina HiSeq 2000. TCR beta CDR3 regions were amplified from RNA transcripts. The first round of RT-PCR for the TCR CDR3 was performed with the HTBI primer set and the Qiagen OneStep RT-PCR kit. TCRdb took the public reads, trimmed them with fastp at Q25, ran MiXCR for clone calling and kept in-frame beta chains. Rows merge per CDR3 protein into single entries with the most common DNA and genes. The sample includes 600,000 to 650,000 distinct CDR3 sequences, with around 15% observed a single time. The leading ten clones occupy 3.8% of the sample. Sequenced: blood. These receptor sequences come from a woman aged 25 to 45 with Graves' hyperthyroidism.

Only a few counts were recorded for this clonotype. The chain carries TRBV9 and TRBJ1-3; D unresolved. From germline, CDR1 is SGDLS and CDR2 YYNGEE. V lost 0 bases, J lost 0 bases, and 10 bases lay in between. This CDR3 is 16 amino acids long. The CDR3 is CASSVGMGSSGNTIYF. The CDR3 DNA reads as TGTGCCAGCAGCGTAGGGATGGGATCCTCTGGAAACACCATATATTTT.

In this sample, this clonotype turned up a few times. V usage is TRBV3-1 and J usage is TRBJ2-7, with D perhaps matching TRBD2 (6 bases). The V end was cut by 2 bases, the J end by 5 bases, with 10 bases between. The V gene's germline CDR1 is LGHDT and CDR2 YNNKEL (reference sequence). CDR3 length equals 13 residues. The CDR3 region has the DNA TGTGCCAGCAGCCAACTAGCGCAGAACGAGCAGTACTTC. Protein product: CASSQLAQNEQYF.

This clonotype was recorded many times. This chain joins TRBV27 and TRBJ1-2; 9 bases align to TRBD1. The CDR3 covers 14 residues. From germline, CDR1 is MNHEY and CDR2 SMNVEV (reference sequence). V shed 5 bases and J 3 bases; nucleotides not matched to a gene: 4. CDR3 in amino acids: CASSLWTGDYGYTF. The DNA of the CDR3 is TGTGCCAGCAGTCTATGGACAGGGGACTATGGCTACACCTTC.

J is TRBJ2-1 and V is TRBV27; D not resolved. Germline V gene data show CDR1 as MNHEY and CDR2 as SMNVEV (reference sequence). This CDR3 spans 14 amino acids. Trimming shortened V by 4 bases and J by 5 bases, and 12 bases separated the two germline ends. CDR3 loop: CASSSIWQHNEQFF. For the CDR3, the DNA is TGTGCCAGCAGTTCTATCTGGCAGCACAATGAGCAGTTCTTC.

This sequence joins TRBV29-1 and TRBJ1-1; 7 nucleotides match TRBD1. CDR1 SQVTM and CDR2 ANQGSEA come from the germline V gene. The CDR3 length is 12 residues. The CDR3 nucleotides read TGCAGTTCGCGAGGGGGCGGCACTGAAGCTTTCTTT. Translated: CSSRGGGTEAFF.

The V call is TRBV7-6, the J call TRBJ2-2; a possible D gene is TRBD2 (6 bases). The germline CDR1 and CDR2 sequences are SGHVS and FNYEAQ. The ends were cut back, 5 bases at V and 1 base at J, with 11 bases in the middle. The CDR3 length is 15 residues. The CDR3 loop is CASSPTSLNTGELFF. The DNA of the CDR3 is TGTGCCAGCAGCCCGACTAGTCTGAACACCGGGGAGCTGTTTTTT.